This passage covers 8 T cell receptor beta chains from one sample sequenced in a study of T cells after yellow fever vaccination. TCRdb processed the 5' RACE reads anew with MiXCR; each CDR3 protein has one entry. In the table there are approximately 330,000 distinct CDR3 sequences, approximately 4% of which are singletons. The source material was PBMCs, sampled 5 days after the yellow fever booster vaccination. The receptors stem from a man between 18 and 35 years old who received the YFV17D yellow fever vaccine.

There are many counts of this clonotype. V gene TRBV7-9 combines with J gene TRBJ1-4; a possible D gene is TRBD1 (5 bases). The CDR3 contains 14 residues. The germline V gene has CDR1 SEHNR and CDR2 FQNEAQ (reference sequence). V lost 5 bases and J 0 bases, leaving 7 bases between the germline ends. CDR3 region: CASSRQTTNEKLFF. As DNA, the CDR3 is TGTGCCAGCAGCCGACAGACAACTAATGAAAAACTGTTTTTT.

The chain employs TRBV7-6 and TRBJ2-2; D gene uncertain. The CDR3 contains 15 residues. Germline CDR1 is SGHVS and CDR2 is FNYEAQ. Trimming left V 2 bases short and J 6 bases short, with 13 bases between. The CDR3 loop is CASSLTGLAAGELFF. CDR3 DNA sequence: TGTGCCAGCAGCTTAACGGGCCTCGCCGCCGGGGAGCTGTTTTTT.

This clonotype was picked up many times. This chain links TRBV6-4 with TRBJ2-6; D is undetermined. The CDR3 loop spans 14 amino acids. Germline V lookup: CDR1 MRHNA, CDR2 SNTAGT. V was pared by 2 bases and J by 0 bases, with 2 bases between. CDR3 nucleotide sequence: TGTGCCAGCAGTGACAACTCTGGGGCCAACGTCCTGACTTTC. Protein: CASSDNSGANVLTF.

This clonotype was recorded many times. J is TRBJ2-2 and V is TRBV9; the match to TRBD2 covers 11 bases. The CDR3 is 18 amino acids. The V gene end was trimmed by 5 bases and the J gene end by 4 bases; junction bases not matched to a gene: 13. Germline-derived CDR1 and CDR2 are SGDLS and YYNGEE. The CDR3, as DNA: TGTGCCAGCAGTCAACAACAACTAGCGGGGGCCACCACCGGGGAGCTGTTTTTT. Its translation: CASSQQQLAGATTGELFF.

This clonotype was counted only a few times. The CDR3 sequence: CASSLRTGQEFSYGYTF. CDR3 bases: TGCGCCAGCAGCCTCCGCACGGGACAGGAGTTCTCCTATGGCTACACCTTC. The chain combines TRBV4-1 with TRBJ1-2, with 8 nucleotides matching TRBD1. V trimming: 4 bases; J trimming: 4 bases; junction bases outside the gene matches: 14. The CDR3 extends over 17 amino acids. Germline V lookup: CDR1 MGHRA, CDR2 YSYEKL.

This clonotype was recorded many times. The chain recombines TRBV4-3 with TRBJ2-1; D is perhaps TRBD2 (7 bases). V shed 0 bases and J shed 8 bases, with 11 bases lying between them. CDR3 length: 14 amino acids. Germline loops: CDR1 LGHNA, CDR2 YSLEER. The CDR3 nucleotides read TGCGCCAGCAGCCAAGATCGGGGGGCTGATGAGCAGTTCTTC. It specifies CASSQDRGADEQFF.

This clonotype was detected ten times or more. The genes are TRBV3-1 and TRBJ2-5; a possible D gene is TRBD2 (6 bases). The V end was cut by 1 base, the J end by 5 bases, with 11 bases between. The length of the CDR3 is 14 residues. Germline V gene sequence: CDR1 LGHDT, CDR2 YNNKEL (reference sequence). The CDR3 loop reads CASSQVEGFETQYF. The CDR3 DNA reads TGTGCCAGCAGCCAAGTGGAGGGATTCGAGACCCAGTACTTC.

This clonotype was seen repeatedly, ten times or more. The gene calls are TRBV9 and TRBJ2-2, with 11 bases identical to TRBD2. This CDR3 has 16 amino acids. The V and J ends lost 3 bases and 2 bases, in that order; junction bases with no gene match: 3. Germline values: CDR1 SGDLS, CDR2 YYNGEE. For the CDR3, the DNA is TGTGCCAGCAGCGGAACTAGCGGGGGAAACACCGGGGAGCTGTTTTTT. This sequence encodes CASSGTSGGNTGELFF.